The 20 T cell receptor beta chains given below trace back to one sample, sequenced in a study of blood T cell repertoires in COVID-19. This table comes from immunoSEQ multiplex PCR, and its TCRdb copy is limited to in-frame clones, with some not included. This repertoire shows some 340,000 clones, about four fifths found once; its top ten account for 5% to 5.5%. Sequencing was carried out using PBMCs or T cells enriched from blood (not recorded which). The receptors stem from a woman aged 50 to 60 who had recovered from COVID-19.

The V and J genes are TRBV9 and TRBJ1-6; the D gene is possibly TRBD1 (5 bases). Trimming shortened V by 5 bases and J by 9 bases, and 12 bases separated the two germline ends. Looked up from germline, CDR1 is SGDLS and CDR2 is YYNGEE. This CDR3 is built from 13 residues. CDR3 sequence (DNA): TGTGCCAGCAGACAGGATACGCTTTCACCCCTCCACTTT. Amino acids: CASRQDTLSPLHF.

The chain has TRBV7-9 and TRBJ1-1, with unresolved D. The CDR3 is 13 residues long. Germline V gives CDR1 SEHNR, CDR2 FQNEAQ (reference sequence). Trimming left V 3 bases short and J 6 bases short, with 11 bases between. The CDR3, as DNA: TGTGCCAGCAGCTTTGAGGGTGGGGCTGAAGCTTTCTTT. Translated, it gives CASSFEGGAEAFF.

This clone showed up just a few times. The genes are TRBV15 and TRBJ1-3; TRBD1 matches at 8 bases. V lost 1 base and J lost 0; bases outside the gene matches: 2. The V gene's germline CDR1 is LNHNV and CDR2 YYDKDF (reference sequence). This CDR3 region has 16 residues. In nucleotides, the CDR3 is TGTGCCACCAGCAGAGCAGGGGGCCACTCTGGAAACACCATATATTTT. This encodes CATSRAGGHSGNTIYF.

Here the CDR3 reads CAIQGQGGNEQYF. The CDR3 DNA follows: TGTGCCATCCAAGGACAGGGTGGCAACGAGCAGTACTTC. The V call is TRBV10-3, the J call TRBJ2-7; 8 bases match TRBD1. Germline lookup yields CDR1 ENHRY and CDR2 SYGVKD. Trimming removed 8 bases from V and 5 bases from J; junction bases left unmatched: 8. The CDR3 spans 13 residues.

This clone was seen a handful of times. The chain has TRBV5-5 and TRBJ1-1, with TRBD1 matching over 8 bases. The CDR3 contains 14 residues. Germline CDR1 SGHKS, CDR2 YYEKEE (reference sequence). V dropped 0 bases and J dropped 11; count of bases not matched to a gene: 9. The CDR3 here is CASSLAGTGVAAFF. In DNA form, the CDR3 reads TGTGCCAGCAGCTTGGCCGGGACAGGCGTGGCTGCTTTCTTT. Using reference TRBV5-5 and TRBJ1-1 for the parts outside the CDR3, the full variable domain is DAGVTQSPTHLIKTRGQQVTLRCSPISGHKSVSWYQQVLGQGPQFIFQYYEKEERGRGNFPDRFSARQFPNYSSELNVNALLLGDSALYLCASSLAGTGVAAFFGQGTRLTVV.

CDR3 nucleotides: TGTGCCAGCAGCTTAGTGGGGGGTGCAACTAATGAAAAACTGTTTTTT. This translates into CASSLVGGATNEKLFF. The chain is built from TRBV7-2 and TRBJ1-4; possibly TRBD1 for D (5 bases). Germline assignment: CDR1 SGHTA and CDR2 FQGNSA. The CDR3 consists of 16 residues. V lost 1 base, J lost 0 bases, and 9 bases lay in between.

The chain is built from TRBV20-1 and TRBJ2-1; D may be TRBD2 (6 bases). Germline V gene data show CDR1 as DFQATT and CDR2 as SNEGSKA (reference sequence). Trimming cost V 3 bases and J 5 bases, with 11 bases left between them. This CDR3 is 13 amino acids long. CDR3 nucleotides: TGCAGTGCTAGTGGCGGGGCCAACAATGAGCAGTTCTTC. Amino acids: CSASGGANNEQFF.

The CDR3 DNA reads TGTGCCAGCAGTCCCCGGGAAGTTCCCAGGCAGTACTTC. Protein: CASSPREVPRQYF. This chain joins TRBV6-2 or TRBV6-3 and TRBJ2-7; TRBD2 is a possible D gene (5 bases). The CDR3 is 13 amino acids. V shed 5 bases and J shed 9 bases, with 17 bases lying between them. Per germline, CDR1 MNHEY and CDR2 SVGEGT.

V gene TRBV11-3 combines with J gene TRBJ1-2; possible D gene TRBD1, 6 bases. This CDR3 region has 14 residues. CDR1 SGHNT and CDR2 YENEEA come from the germline V gene. Trimming took 1 base from V and 4 from J, leaving 10 bases between them. The CDR3 sequence: CASSLGDTTYGYTF. The CDR3 DNA reads TGTGCCAGCAGCTTAGGGGACACAACCTATGGCTACACCTTC. The entire variable domain, with the rest obtained from reference TRBV11-3 and TRBJ1-2, is as follows: EAGVVQSPRYKIIEKKQPVAFWCNPISGHNTLYWYLQNLGQGPELLIRYENEEAVDDSQLPKDRFSAERLKGVDSTLKIQPAELGDSAVYLCASSLGDTTYGYTFGSGTRLTVV.

The chain joins TRBV29-1 to TRBJ2-5, with 8 bases that match TRBD1. Germline V CDR1 and CDR2: SQVTM, ANQGSEA. V was clipped by 1 base and J by 4 bases; unmatched bases: 5. CDR3 length: 14 residues. This chain's CDR3 is CSVEGSDRGETQYF. As DNA, the CDR3 is TGCAGCGTTGAAGGGTCAGACAGGGGAGAGACCCAGTACTTC.

V and J are TRBV7-3 and TRBJ2-1; D gene unclear. The CDR3 length is 14 residues. From germline, CDR1 is SGHTA and CDR2 FQGTGA. Between the trimmed V and J ends, which lost 5 bases and 0 bases, there was a span of 8 bases. The CDR3 DNA follows: TGTGCCAGCAGCCCGGTTAACTCCTACAATGAGCAGTTCTTC. It specifies CASSPVNSYNEQFF.

The CDR3 bases are TGTGCCAGCAGCTTAGGAGGGGGGGCCACCCAGACCCAGTACTTC. Protein: CASSLGGGATQTQYF. The V gene is TRBV7-2, the J gene TRBJ2-5; possible D gene TRBD2, 7 bases. The V and J ends lost 1 base and 6 bases respectively, with 15 bases between them. The CDR3 is 15 residues long. The germline V gene has CDR1 SGHTA and CDR2 FQGNSA.

The chain joins TRBV29-1 to TRBJ1-2; D might be TRBD1 (5 bases). Trimming pared 2 bases from V and 4 bases from J, leaving 23 bases between. This CDR3 has 17 amino acids. CDR1 is SQVTM, CDR2 ANQGSEA, per germline. The CDR3 region is CSVENWAGLVLSYGYTF. CDR3 DNA: TGCAGCGTTGAAAACTGGGCAGGGTTGGTCCTAAGCTATGGCTACACCTTC.

V is TRBV5-6 and J is TRBJ2-7; D might be TRBD2 (7 bases). Germline loops: CDR1 SGHDT, CDR2 YYEEEE. Trimming left V 5 bases short and J 2 bases short, with 20 bases between. This CDR3 comprises 16 residues. CDR3 sequence reads: CASRTFGGAMTYEQYF. In DNA, the CDR3 is TGTGCCAGCAGGACCTTTGGGGGGGCCATGACCTACGAGCAGTACTTC.

This clone appeared a single time. V and J are TRBV10-1 and TRBJ1-2; 9 positions match TRBD1. In germline, CDR1 is WNHNN, CDR2 SYGVQD (reference sequence). Trimming cost V 7 bases and J 3 bases; bases outside gene matches: 12. The CDR3 runs to 16 residues. The CDR3 DNA follows: TGCGCCAGCACCCGCCCCGGGACAGGGATTGACTATGGCTACACCTTC. Its protein product is CASTRPGTGIDYGYTF.

This clone was detected once. V usage is TRBV14 and J usage is TRBJ1-1, with TRBD1 identical over 8 bases. Germline CDR1 SGHDN, CDR2 FVKESK. V shed 4 bases and J 7 bases; nucleotides not matched to a gene: 8. There are 14 residues in the CDR3. The CDR3 coding sequence is TGTGCCAGCAGCCCGAGGCAGGGGGCTGATGAAGCTTTCTTT. Translating it yields CASSPRQGADEAFF.

The chain combines TRBV29-1 with TRBJ2-3; D call uncertain. The V and J ends lost 7 bases and 0 bases respectively, with 14 bases between them. This CDR3 is 14 amino acids long. Germline CDR1 reads SQVTM; CDR2 reads ANQGSEA. CDR3 loop: CSGTSLTSTDTQYF. CDR3 DNA sequence: TGCAGCGGCACCTCCCTGACTAGCACAGATACGCAGTATTTT.

V is TRBV5-5 and J is TRBJ2-3, with D perhaps TRBD2 (5 bases). Germline loops: CDR1 SGHKS, CDR2 YYEKEE (reference sequence). V dropped 1 base and J dropped 4 bases, with 13 bases sitting between them. This CDR3 region has 15 residues. CDR3 loop: CASSLRVAGADTQYF. The DNA for the CDR3 is TGTGCCAGCAGCTTGAGGGTAGCCGGGGCAGATACGCAGTATTTT.

The chain links TRBV7-2 to TRBJ2-1, with D maybe TRBD1 (5 bases). Trimming removed 5 bases from V and 4 bases from J, with 12 bases in between. Germline V gene data show CDR1 as SGHTA and CDR2 as FQGNSA. This CDR3 comprises 14 residues. The CDR3 spells CASSLAYRYNEQFF. CDR3 in DNA: TGTGCCAGCAGCCTCGCCTACAGGTACAATGAGCAGTTCTTC.

The chain uses TRBV4-3 and TRBJ2-3, with 10 bases identical to TRBD2. This CDR3 is built from 16 residues. V lost 4 bases, J lost 2 bases, and 6 bases stayed unmatched. In germline, CDR1 is LGHNA, CDR2 YSLEER. Here the CDR3 reads CASSRKLAGSTDTQYF. DNA of the CDR3: TGCGCCAGCAGCCGGAAACTAGCGGGATCCACAGATACGCAGTATTTT.